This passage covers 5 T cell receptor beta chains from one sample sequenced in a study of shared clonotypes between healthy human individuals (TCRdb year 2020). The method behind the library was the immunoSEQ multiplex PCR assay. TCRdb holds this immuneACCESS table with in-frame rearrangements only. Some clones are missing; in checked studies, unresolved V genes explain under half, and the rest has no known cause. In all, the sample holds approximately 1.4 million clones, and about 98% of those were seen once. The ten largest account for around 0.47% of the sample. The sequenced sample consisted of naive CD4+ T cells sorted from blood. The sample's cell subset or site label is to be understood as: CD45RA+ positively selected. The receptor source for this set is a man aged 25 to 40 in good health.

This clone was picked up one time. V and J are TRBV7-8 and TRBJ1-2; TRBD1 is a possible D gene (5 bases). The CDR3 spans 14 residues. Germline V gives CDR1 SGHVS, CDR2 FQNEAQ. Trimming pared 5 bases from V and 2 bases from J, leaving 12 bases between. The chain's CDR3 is CASSPGAQNYGYTF. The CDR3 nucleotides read TGTGCCAGCAGCCCTGGGGCCCAAAACTATGGCTACACCTTC. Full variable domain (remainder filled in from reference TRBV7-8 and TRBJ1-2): GAGVSQSPRYKVAKRGQDVALRCDPISGHVSLFWYQQALGQGPEFLTYFQNEAQLDKSGLPSDRFFAERPEGSVSTLKIQRTQQEDSAVYLCASSPGAQNYGYTFGSGTRLTVV.

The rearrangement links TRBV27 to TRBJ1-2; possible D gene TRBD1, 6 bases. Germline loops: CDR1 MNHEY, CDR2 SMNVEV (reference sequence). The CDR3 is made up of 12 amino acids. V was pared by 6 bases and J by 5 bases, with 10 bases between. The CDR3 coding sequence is TGTGCCAGCAGGGAAGGGGGTTATGGCTACACCTTC. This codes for CASREGGYGYTF.

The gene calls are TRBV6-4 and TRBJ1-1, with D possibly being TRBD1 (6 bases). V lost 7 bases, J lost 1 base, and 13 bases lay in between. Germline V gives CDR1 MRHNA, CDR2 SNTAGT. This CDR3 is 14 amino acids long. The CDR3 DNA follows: TGTGCCAGCACCCCGAGGGGGGGGAACACTGAAGCTTTCTTT. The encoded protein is CASTPRGGNTEAFF.

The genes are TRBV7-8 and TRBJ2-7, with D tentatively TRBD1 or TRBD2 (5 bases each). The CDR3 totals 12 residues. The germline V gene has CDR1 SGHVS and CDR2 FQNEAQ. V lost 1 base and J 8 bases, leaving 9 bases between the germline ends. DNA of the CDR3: TGTGCCAGCAGCTTAGGAGGGGCTAAGCAGTACTTC. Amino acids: CASSLGGAKQYF.

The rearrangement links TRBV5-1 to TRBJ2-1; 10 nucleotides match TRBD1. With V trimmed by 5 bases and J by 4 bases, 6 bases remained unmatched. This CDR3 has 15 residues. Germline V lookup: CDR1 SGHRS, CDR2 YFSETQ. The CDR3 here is CASRNGTGAYNEQFF. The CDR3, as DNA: TGCGCCAGCAGAAACGGGACAGGGGCGTACAATGAGCAGTTCTTC.